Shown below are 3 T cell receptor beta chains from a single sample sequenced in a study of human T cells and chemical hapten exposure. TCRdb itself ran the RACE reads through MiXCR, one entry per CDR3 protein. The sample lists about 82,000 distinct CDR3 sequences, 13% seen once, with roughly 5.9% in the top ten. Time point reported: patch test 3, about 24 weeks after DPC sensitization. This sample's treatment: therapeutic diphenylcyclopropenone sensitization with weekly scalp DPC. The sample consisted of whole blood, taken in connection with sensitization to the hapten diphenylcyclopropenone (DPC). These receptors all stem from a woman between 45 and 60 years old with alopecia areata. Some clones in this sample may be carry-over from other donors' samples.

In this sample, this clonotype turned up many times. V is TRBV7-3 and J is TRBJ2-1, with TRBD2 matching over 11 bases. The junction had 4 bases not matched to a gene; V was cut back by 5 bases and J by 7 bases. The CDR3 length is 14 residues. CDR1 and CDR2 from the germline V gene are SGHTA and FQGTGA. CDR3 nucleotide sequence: TGTGCCAGCAGCACTAGCGGGGGTCGGAATGAGCAGTTCTTC. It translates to CASSTSGGRNEQFF.

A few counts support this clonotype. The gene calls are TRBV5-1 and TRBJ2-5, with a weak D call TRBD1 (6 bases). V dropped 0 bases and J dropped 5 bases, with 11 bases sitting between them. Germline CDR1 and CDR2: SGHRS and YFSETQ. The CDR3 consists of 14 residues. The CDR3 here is CASSLADSRETQYF. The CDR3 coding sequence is TGCGCCAGCAGCTTGGCGGACAGTAGGGAGACCCAGTACTTC. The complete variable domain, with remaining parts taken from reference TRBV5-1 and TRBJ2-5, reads KAGVTQTPRYLIKTRGQQVTLSCSPISGHRSVSWYQQTPGQGLQFLFEYFSETQRNKGNFPGRFSGRQFSNSRSEMNVSTLELGDSALYLCASSLADSRETQYFGPGTRLLVL.

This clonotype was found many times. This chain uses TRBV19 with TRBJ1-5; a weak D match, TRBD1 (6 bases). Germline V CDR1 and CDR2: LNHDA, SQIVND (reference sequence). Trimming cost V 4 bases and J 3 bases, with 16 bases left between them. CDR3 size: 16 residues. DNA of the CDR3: TGTGCCAGTAGTAGGAACAGGGAAAGTTACAATCAGCCCCAGCATTTT. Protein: CASSRNRESYNQPQHF. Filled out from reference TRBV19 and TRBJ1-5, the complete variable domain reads DGGITQSPKYLFRKEGQNVTLSCEQNLNHDAMYWYRQDPGQGLRLIYYSQIVNDFQKGDIAEGYSVSREKKESFPLTVTSAQKNPTAFYLCASSRNRESYNQPQHFGDGTRLSIL.